Sequencing of this T cell receptor beta chain was carried out in a study of PD-L1 blockade in urothelial cancer. Overall study context: Patients started atezolizumab around 2014, 1,200 mg intravenously every 3 weeks. Study-level findings and limits: The study found that durable-benefit patients expanded tumor-associated blood clones more at 3 weeks.

Germline V lookup: CDR1 KGHSH, CDR2 LQKENI. Trimming stripped 0 bases from V and 3 bases from J, with 8 bases between. The CDR3 consists of 15 residues. The data were produced by immunoSEQ multiplex PCR, yet TCRdb's version contains in-frame clones alone and is incomplete. The repertoire has tens of thousands of clones, more than 65% of them found once; the top ten carry about 10%. The time point was: pretreatment peripheral blood. Individual patients had between 1 and 8 samples, taken pretreatment and on-treatment. As to this clone: What it binds is unknown.

V gene TRBV18 combines with J gene TRBJ2-2; D is unclear. The sample in question was PBMCs, obtained around atezolizumab (anti-PD-L1) treatment. This TCR was recovered from a man aged 65 to 79 with urothelial cancer. CDR3 nucleotide sequence: TGTGCCAGCTCACCACCGTATTTTTACACCGGGGAGCTGTTTTTT. It specifies CASSPPYFYTGELFF.